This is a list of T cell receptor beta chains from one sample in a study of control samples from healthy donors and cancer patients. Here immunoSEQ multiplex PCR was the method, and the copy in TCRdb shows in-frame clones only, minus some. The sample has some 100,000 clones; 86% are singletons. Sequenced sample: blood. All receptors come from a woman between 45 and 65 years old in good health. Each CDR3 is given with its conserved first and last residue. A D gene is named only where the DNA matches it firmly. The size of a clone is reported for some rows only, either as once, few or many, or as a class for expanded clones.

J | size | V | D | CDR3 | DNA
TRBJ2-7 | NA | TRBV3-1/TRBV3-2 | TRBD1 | CASSQEGQGGDEQYF | TGTGCCAGCAGCCAAGAGGGACAGGGAGGTGACGAGCAGTACTTC
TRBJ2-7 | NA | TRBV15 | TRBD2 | CATSRDGRAYEQYF | TGTGCCACCTCTCGGGATGGGAGGGCCTACGAGCAGTACTTC
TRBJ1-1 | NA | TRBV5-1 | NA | CASSQSTGSGSTEAFF | TGCGCCAGCAGCCAATCGACGGGTTCGGGATCCACTGAAGCTTTCTTT
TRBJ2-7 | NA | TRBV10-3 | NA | CAISVGLKYEQYF | TGTGCCATCAGTGTCGGTCTAAAGTACGAGCAGTACTTC
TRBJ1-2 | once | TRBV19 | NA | CASSNVVGYGYTF | TGTGCCAGTAGCAACGTAGTGGGCTATGGCTACACCTTC
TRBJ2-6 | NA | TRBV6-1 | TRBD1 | CASSDTGTGVNSGANVLTF | TGTGCCAGCAGTGATACCGGGACAGGGGTCAACTCTGGGGCCAACGTCCTGACTTTC
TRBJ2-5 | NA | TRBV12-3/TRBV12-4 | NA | CASSLFPETQYF | TGTGCCAGCAGTTTATTTCCCGAGACCCAGTACTTC
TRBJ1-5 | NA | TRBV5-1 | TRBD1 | CASSPQGSNQPQHF | TGCGCCAGCAGCCCACAGGGGAGCAATCAGCCCCAGCATTTT
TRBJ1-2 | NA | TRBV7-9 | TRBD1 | CASSERDRGSYGYTF | TGTGCCAGCAGCGAGAGGGACAGGGGATCATATGGCTACACCTTC
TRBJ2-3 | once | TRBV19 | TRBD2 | CASSIPGGARTDTQYF | TGTGCCAGTAGTATCCCGGGGGGGGCCCGGACAGATACGCAGTATTTT
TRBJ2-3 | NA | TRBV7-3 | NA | CASSLTAGLNTDTQYF | TGTGCCAGCAGCTTAACGGCCGGACTGAACACAGATACGCAGTATTTT
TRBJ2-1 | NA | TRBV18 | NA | CASSPGIRWTNEQFF | TGTGCCAGCTCACCAGGTATTAGGTGGACCAATGAGCAGTTCTTC
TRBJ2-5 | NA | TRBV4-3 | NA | CASSRGLGRQETQYF | TGCGCCAGCAGCCGGGGACTGGGTCGGCAAGAGACCCAGTACTTC
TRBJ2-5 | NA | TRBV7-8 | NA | CASSAAGTQYF | TGTGCCAGCAGCGCGGCTGGGACCCAGTACTTC
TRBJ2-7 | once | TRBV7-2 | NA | CASSLDRRQAVTGEQYF | TGTGCCAGCAGCTTAGACAGGCGGCAGGCCGTAACGGGGGAGCAGTACTTC
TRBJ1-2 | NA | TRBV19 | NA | CASRIRGGSYGYTF | TGTGCCAGTAGGATTAGAGGGGGATCCTATGGCTACACCTTC
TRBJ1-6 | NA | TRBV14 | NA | CASSPITAGGPLHF | TGTGCCAGCAGCCCAATCACGGCTGGTGGACCCCTCCACTTT
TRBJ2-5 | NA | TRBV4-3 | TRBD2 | CASSQGITGTSGRKETQYF | TGCGCCAGCAGCCAAGGAATCACCGGCACTAGCGGGAGGAAAGAGACCCAGTACTTC
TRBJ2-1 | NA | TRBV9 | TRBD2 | CASSVVFDTSGTDEQFF | TGTGCCAGCAGCGTAGTATTCGATACTAGCGGGACCGATGAGCAGTTCTTC
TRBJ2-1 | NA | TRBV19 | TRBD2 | CASSMRLAGGLGQFF | TGTGCCAGTAGTATGAGACTAGCGGGGGGCCTGGGGCAGTTCTTC
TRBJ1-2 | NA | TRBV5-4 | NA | CASSLNSNYGYTF | TGTGCCAGCAGCTTGAACAGTAACTATGGCTACACCTTC